This T cell receptor beta chain was retrieved from a study of blood T cell repertoires in COVID-19. Produced via immunoSEQ multiplex PCR; TCRdb's table is partial and in-frame only. Among 250,000 to 350,000 clones listed, 89% were seen once. Per the germline V gene, CDR1 is MGHDK and CDR2 is SYGVNS. CDR3 length: 15 amino acids. V shed 5 bases and J 6 bases; nucleotides not matched to a gene: 7. This clone was counted only a few times. The chain is built from TRBV25-1 and TRBJ2-2, with TRBD1 matching 9 bases. The sequence was obtained from a middle-aged woman who had recovered from COVID-19. Sequencing was done on a sample of peripheral blood. The CDR3 reads CASSPRTGEAGELFF. The CDR3 coding sequence is TGTGCCAGCAGTCCGAGGACAGGGGAGGCCGGGGAGCTGTTTTTT.